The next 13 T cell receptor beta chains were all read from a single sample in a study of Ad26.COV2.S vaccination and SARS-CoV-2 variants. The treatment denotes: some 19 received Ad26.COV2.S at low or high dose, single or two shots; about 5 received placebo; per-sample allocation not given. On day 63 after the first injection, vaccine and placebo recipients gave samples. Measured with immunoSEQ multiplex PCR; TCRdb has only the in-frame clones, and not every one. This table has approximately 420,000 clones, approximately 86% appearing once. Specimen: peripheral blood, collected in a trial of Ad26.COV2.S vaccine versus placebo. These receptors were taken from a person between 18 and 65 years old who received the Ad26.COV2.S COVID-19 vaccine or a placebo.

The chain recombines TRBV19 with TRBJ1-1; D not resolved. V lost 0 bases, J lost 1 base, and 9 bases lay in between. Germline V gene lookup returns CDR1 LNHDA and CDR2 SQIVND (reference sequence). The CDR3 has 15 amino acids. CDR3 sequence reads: CASSIEGHGNTEAFF. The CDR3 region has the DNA TGTGCCAGTAGTATAGAGGGTCACGGGAACACTGAAGCTTTCTTT.

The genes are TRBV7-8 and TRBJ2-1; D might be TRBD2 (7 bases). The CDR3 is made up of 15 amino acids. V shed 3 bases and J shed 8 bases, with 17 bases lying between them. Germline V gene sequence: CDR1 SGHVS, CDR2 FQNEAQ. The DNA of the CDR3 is TGTGCCAGCAGCTTCGGTGGGGGGGCTAGTTATGAGCAGTTCTTC. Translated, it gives CASSFGGGASYEQFF.

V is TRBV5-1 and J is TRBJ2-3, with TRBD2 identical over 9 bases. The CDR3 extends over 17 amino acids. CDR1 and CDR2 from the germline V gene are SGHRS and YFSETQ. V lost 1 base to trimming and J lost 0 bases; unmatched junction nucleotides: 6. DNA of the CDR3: TGCGCCAGCAGCTTGTTGAGCGGGGGGTCTAGCACAGATACGCAGTATTTT. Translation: CASSLLSGGSSTDTQYF.

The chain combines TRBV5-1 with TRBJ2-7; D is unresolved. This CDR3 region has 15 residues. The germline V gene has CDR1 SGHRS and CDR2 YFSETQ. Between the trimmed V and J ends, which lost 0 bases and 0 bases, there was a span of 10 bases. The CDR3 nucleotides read TGCGCCAGCAGCTTGGCGGCAGGTGCCTCCTACGAGCAGTACTTC. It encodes CASSLAAGASYEQYF. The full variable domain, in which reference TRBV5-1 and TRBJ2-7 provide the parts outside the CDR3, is KAGVTQTPRYLIKTRGQQVTLSCSPISGHRSVSWYQQTPGQGLQFLFEYFSETQRNKGNFPGRFSGRQFSNSRSEMNVSTLELGDSALYLCASSLAAGASYEQYFGPGTRLTVT.

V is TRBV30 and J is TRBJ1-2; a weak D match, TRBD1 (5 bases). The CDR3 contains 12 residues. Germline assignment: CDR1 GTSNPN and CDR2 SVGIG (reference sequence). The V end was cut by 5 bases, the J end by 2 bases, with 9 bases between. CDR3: CAWGTGNYGYTF. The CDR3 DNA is TGTGCCTGGGGGACGGGAAACTATGGCTACACCTTC. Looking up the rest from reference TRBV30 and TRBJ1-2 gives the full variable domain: SQTIHQWPATLVQPVGSPLSLECTVEGTSNPNLYWYRQAAGRGLQLLFYSVGIGQISSEVPQNLSASRPQDRQFILSSKKLLLSDSGFYLCAWGTGNYGYTFGSGTRLTVV.

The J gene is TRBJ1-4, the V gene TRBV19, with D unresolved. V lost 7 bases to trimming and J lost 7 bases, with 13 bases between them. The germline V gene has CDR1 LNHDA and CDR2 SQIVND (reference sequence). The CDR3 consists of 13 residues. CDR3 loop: CASTEGFREKLFF. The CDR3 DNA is TGTGCCAGTACAGAAGGTTTCCGTGAAAAACTGTTTTTT. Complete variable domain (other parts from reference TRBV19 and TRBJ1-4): DGGITQSPKYLFRKEGQNVTLSCEQNLNHDAMYWYRQDPGQGLRLIYYSQIVNDFQKGDIAEGYSVSREKKESFPLTVTSAQKNPTAFYLCASTEGFREKLFFGSGTQLSVL.

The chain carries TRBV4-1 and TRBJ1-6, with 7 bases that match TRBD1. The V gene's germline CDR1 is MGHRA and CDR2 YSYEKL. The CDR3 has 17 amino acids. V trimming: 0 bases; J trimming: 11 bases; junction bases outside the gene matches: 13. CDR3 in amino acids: CASSQDHGGRGLAPLHF. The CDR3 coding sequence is TGCGCCAGCAGCCAAGACCATGGCGGGAGGGGGCTTGCACCCCTCCACTTT.

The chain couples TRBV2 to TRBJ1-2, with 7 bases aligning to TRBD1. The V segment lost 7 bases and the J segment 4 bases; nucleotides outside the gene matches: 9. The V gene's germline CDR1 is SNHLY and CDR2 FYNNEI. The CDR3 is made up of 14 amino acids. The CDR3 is CASTAQTGPYGYTF. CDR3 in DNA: TGTGCCAGCACCGCGCAGACAGGGCCCTATGGCTACACCTTC.

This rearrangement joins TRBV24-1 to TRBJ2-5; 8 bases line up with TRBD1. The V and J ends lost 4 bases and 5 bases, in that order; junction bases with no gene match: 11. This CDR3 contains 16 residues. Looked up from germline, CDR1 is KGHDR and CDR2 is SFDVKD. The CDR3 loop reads CATSDPRTGSGETQYF. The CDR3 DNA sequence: TGTGCCACCAGTGACCCGAGGACAGGGTCGGGGGAGACCCAGTACTTC.

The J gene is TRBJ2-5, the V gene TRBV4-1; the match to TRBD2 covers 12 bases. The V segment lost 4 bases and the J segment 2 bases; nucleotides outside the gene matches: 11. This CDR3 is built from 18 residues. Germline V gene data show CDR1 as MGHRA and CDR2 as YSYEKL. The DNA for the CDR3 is TGCGCCAGCAGCCGGTTACTAGCGGGGGGCCGTGGGCAAGAGACCCAGTACTTC. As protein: CASSRLLAGGRGQETQYF.

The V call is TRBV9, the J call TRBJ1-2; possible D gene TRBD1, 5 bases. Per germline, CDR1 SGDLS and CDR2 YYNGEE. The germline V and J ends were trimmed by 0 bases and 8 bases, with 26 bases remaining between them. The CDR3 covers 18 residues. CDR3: CASSVALPLRQSMGGYTF. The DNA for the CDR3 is TGTGCCAGCAGCGTAGCTTTACCCCTTCGACAGTCAATGGGGGGCTACACCTTC. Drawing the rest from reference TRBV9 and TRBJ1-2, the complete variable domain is DSGVTQTPKHLITATGQRVTLRCSPRSGDLSVYWYQQSLDQGLQFLIQYYNGEERAKGNILERFSAQQFPDLHSELNLSSLELGDSALYFCASSVALPLRQSMGGYTFGSGTRLTVV.

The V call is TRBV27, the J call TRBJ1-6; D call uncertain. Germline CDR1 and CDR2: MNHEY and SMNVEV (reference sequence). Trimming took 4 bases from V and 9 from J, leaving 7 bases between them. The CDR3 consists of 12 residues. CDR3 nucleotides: TGTGCCAGCAGTTCGCCAACTTCACCCCTCCACTTT. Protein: CASSSPTSPLHF.

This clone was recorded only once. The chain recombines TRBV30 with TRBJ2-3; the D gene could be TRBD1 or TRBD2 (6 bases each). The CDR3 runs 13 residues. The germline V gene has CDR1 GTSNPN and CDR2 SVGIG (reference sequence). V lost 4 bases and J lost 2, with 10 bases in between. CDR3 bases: TGTGCCTGGACGGGGGCCGACACAGATACGCAGTATTTT. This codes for CAWTGADTDTQYF.